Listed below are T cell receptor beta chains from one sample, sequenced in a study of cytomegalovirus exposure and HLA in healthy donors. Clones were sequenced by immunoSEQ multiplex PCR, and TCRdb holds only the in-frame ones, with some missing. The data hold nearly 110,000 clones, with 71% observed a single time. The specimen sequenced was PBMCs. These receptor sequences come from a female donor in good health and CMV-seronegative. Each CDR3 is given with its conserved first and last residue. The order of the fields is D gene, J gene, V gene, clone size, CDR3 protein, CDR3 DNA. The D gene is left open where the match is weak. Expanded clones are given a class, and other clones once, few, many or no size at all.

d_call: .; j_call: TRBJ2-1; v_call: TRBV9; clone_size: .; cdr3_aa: CASSVGPYNEQFF; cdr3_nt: TGTGCCAGCAGCGTAGGGCCCTACAATGAGCAGTTCTTC
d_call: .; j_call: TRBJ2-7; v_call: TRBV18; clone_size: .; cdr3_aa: CASSVEGGTYEQYF; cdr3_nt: TGTGCCAGCTCGGTGGAGGGCGGGACCTACGAGCAGTACTTC
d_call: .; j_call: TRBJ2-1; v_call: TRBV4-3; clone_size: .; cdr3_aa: CASSQDRRTFTYNEQFF; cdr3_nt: TGCGCCAGCAGCCAAGATAGAAGGACTTTCACCTACAATGAGCAGTTCTTC
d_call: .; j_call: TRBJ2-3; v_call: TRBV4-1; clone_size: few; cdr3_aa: CASSLTGGIRTDTQYF; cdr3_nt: TGCGCCAGCAGCCTGACGGGCGGGATACGCACAGATACGCAGTATTTT
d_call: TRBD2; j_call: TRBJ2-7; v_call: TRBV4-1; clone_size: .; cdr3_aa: CASSPLAGGSYEQYF; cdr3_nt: TGCGCCAGCAGCCCCTTAGCGGGAGGGTCTTACGAGCAGTACTTC
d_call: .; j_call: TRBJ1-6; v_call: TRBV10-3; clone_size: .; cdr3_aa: CAISALNSPLHF; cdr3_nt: TGTGCCATCAGTGCTCTTAATTCACCCCTCCACTTT
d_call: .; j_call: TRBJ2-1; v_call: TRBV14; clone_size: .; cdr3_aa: CASSFSREQFF; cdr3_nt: TGTGCCAGCAGCTTTTCTAGAGAGCAGTTCTTC
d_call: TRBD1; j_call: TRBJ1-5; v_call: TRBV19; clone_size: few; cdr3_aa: CASSRTGGEYQPQHF; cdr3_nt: TGTGCCAGTAGCAGGACAGGGGGCGAGTATCAGCCCCAGCATTTT
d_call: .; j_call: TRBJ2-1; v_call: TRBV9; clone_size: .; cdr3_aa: CASSVGPHNEQFF; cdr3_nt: TGTGCCAGCAGCGTAGGGCCACACAATGAGCAGTTCTTC
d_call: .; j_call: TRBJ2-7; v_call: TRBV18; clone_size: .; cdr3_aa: CASSPLVRQVSYEQYF; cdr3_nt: TGTGCCAGCTCACCACTCGTTAGACAGGTGTCCTACGAGCAGTACTTC
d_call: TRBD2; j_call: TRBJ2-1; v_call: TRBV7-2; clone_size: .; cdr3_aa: CASSLPGLARSYNEQFF; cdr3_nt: TGTGCCAGCAGCTTGCCTGGACTAGCACGCTCCTACAATGAGCAGTTCTTC
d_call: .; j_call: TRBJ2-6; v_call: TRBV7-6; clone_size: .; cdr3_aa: CASSSFSGANVLTF; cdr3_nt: TGTGCCAGCAGCTCCTTTTCTGGGGCCAACGTCCTGACTTTC
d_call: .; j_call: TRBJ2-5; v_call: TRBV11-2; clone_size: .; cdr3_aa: CASSLDLTQETQYF; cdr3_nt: TGTGCCAGCAGCTTAGATCTCACTCAAGAGACCCAGTACTTC
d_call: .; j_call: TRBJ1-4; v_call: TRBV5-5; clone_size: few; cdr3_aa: CASSLLAATNEKLFF; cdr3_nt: TGTGCCAGCAGCCTTCTGGCGGCAACTAATGAAAAACTGTTTTTT
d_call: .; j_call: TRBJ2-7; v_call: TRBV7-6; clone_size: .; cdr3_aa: CASSLAVGGSYEQYF; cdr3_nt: TGTGCCAGCAGCTTAGCGGTAGGAGGTTCCTACGAGCAGTACTTC
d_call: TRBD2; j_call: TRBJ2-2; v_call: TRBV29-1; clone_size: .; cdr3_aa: CSVQLASNTGELFF; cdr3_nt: TGCAGCGTCCAACTAGCGAGTAACACCGGGGAGCTGTTTTTT
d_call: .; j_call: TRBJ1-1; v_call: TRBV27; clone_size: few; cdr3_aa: CASSSLLGGGDTEAFF; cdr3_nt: TGTGCCAGCAGTTCCCTTCTTGGGGGGGGTGACACTGAAGCTTTCTTT
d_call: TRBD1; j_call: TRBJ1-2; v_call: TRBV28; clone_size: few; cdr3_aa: CASRPQGAPNYGYTF; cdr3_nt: TGTGCCAGCAGGCCACAGGGGGCCCCAAACTATGGCTACACCTTC
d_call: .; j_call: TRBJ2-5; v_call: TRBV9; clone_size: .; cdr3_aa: CASSVAGKNQETQYF; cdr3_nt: TGTGCCAGCAGCGTGGCAGGGAAGAACCAAGAGACCCAGTACTTC
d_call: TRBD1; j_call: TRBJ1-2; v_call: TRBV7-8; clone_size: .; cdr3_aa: CASSRTGGDYGYTF; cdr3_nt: TGTGCCAGCAGCCGGACAGGGGGCGACTATGGCTACACCTTC
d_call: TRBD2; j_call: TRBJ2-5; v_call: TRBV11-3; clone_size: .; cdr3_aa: CASRAGGRETQYF; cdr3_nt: TGTGCCAGCAGAGCGGGAGGACGTGAGACCCAGTACTTC
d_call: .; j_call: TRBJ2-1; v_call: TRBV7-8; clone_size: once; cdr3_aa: CASSVGATYNEQFF; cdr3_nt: TGTGCCAGCAGCGTCGGTGCAACCTACAATGAGCAGTTCTTC
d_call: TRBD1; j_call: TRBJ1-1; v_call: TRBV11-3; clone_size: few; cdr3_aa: CASSSEGQMNTEAFF; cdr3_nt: TGTGCCAGCAGCTCCGAGGGACAGATGAACACTGAAGCTTTCTTT
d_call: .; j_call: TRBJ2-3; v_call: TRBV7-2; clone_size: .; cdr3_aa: CASSLRADRQYF; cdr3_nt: TGTGCCAGCAGCTTGAGAGCTGACAGGCAGTATTTT
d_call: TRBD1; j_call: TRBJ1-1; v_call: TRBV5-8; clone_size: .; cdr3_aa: CASSRTDREAFF; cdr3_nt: TGTGCCAGCAGCAGGACGGACAGGGAAGCTTTCTTT
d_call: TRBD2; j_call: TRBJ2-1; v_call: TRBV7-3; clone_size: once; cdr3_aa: CASSLAGRSYNEQFF; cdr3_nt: TGTGCCAGCAGCCTAGCGGGTCGCTCCTACAATGAGCAGTTCTTC
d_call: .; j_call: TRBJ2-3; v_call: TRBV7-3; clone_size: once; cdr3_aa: CASSLRADTQYF; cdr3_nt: TGTGCCAGCAGCTTACGTGCAGATACGCAGTATTTT
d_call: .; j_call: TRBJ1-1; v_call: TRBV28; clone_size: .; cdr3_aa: CASSPAGENTEAFF; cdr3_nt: TGTGCCAGCAGCCCGGCGGGCGAGAACACTGAAGCTTTCTTT
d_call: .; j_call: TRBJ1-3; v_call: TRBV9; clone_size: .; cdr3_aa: CASSVLSGNTIYF; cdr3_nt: TGTGCCAGCAGCGTTCTCTCTGGAAACACCATATATTTT
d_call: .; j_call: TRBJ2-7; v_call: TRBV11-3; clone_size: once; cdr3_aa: CASSLDGRAYEQYF; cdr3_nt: TGTGCCAGCAGCTTAGACGGGAGAGCCTACGAGCAGTACTTC
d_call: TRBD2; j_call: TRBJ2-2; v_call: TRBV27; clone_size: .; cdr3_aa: CASSWGAGLDTGELFF; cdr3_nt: TGTGCCAGCAGTTGGGGAGCGGGATTGGACACCGGGGAGCTGTTTTTT
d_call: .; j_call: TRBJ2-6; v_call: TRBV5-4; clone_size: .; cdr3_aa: CASSSPGANVLTF; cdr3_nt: TGTGCCAGCAGCTCTCCCGGGGCCAACGTCCTGACTTTC
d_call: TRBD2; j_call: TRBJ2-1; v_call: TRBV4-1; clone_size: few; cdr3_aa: CASSQARLAGVKEQFF; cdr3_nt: TGCGCCAGCAGCCAGGCCCGACTAGCGGGAGTAAAGGAGCAGTTCTTC
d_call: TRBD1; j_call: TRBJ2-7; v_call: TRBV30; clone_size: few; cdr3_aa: CAWSGRTGGDEQYF; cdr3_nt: TGTGCCTGGAGTGGGCGGACAGGGGGCGACGAGCAGTACTTC
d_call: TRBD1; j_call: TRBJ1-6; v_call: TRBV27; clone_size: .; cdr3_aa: CASSSNRGLSSPLHF; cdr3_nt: TGTGCCAGCAGTTCCAACAGGGGACTGAGCTCACCCCTCCACTTT
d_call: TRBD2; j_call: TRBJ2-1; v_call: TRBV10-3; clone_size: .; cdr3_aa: CAISPTPAGGRYNEQFF; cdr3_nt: TGTGCCATCAGCCCCACCCCAGCGGGAGGGCGCTACAATGAGCAGTTCTTC
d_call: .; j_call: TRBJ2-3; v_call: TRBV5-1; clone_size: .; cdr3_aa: CASSFTGTPTDTQYF; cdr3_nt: TGCGCCAGCAGCTTCACCGGGACTCCCACAGATACGCAGTATTTT
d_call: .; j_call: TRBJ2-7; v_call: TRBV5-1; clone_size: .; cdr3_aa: CASSLSLGYEQYF; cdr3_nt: TGCGCCAGCAGCCTTAGCCTAGGTTACGAGCAGTACTTC
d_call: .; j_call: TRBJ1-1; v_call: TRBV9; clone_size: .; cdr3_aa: CASGAGDTEAFF; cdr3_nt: TGTGCCAGCGGGGCGGGGGACACTGAAGCTTTCTTT
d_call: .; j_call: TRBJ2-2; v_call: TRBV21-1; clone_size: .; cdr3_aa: CASSKGGQHTGELFF; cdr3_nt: TGTGCCAGCAGCAAAGGAGGTCAGCACACCGGGGAGCTGTTTTTT
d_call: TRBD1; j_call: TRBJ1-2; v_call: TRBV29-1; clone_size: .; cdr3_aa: CSAAPPGQGAYGYTF; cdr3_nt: TGCAGCGCTGCGCCACCGGGACAGGGGGCCTATGGCTACACCTTC
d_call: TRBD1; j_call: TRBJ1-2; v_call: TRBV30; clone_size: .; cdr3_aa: CAWSVRGQRSNYGYTF; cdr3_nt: TGTGCCTGGAGTGTACGGGGACAGAGATCTAACTATGGCTACACCTTC
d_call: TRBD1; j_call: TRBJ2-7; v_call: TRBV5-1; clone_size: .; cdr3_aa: CASSFYYDRDEQYF; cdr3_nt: TGCGCCAGCAGCTTTTATTACGACAGGGACGAGCAGTACTTC
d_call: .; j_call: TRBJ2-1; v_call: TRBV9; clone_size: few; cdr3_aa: CASSVGGSPTGEQFF; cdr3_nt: TGTGCCAGCAGCGTAGGAGGGTCCCCCACGGGTGAGCAGTTCTTC
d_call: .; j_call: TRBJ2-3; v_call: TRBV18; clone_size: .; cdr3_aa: CASSPGTSDNTQYF; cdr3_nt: TGTGCCAGCTCACCTGGGACTTCCGACAATACGCAGTATTTT
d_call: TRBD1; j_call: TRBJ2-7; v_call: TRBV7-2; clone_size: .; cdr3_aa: CASSLEGTGYYEQYF; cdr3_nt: TGTGCCAGCAGCTTAGAGGGGACAGGATACTACGAGCAGTACTTC
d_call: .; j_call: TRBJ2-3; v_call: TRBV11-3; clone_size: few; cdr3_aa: CASSLGQLTDTQYF; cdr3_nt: TGTGCCAGCAGCTTAGGACAGCTCACAGATACGCAGTATTTT
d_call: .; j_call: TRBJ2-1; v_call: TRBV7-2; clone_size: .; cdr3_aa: CASSLINEQFF; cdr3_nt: TGTGCCAGCAGCTTAATAAATGAGCAGTTCTTC
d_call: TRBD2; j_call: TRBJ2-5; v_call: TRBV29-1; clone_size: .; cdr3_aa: CSVVASGRQETQYF; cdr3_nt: TGCAGCGTTGTTGCTAGCGGGCGTCAAGAGACCCAGTACTTC
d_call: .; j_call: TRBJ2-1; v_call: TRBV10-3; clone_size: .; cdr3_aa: CAISEVVGALDEQFF; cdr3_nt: TGTGCCATCAGTGAGGTCGTGGGGGCTCTGGATGAGCAGTTCTTC
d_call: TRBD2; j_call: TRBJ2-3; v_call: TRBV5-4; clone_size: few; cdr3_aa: CASSLGLAGAGTQYF; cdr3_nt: TGTGCCAGCAGCTTGGGGCTAGCGGGGGCGGGTACGCAGTATTTT
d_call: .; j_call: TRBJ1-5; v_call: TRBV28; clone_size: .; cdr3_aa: CASSLSSGKQPQHF; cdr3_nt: TGTGCCAGCAGTTTATCATCAGGGAAGCAGCCCCAGCATTTT
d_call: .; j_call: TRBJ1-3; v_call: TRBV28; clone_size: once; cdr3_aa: CASSSGNTIYF; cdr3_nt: TGTGCCAGTAGCTCTGGAAACACCATATATTTT